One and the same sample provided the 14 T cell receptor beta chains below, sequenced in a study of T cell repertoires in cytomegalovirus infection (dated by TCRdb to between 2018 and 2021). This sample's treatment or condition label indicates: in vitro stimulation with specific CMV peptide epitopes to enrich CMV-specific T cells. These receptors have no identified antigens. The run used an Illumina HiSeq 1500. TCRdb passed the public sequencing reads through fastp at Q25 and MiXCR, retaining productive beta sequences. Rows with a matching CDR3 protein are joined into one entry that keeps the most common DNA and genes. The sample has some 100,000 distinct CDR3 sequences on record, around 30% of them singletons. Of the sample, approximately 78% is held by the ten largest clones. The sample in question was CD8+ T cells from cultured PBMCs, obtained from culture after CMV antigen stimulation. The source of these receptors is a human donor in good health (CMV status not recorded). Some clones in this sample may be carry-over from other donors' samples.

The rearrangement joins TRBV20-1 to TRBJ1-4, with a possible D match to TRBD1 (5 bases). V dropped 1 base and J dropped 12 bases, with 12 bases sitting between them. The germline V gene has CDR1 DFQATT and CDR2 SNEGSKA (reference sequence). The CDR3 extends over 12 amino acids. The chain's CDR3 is CSARASGGELFF. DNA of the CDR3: TGCAGTGCTAGAGCCAGTGGGGGTGAACTGTTTTTT.

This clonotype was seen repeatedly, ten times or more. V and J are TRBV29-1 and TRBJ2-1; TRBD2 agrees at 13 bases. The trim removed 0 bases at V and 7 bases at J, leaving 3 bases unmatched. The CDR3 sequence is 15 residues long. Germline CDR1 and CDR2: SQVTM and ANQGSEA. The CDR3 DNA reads TGCAGCGTTGAAGATTTGGGACTAGCGGGAAATGAGCAGTTCTTC. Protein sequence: CSVEDLGLAGNEQFF.

The CDR3 here is CASSPSHWGLADTQYF. For the CDR3, the DNA is TGTGCCAGCAGCCCAAGCCATTGGGGGCTTGCAGATACGCAGTATTTT. This chain connects TRBV28 to TRBJ2-3; perhaps TRBD1 as D (6 bases). The germline V gene encodes CDR1 MDHEN and CDR2 SYDVKM. The length of the CDR3 is 16 residues. V dropped 6 bases and J dropped 4 bases, with 20 bases sitting between them.

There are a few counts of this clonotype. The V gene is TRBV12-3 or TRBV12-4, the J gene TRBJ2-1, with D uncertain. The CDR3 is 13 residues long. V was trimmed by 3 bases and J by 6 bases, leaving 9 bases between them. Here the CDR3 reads CASSFGLFNEQFF. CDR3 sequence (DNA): TGTGCCAGCAGTTTTGGCCTATTCAATGAGCAGTTCTTC.

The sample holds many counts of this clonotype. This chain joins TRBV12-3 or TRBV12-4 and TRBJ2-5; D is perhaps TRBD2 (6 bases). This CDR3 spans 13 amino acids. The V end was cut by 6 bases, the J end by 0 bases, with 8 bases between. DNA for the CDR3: TGTGCCAGCAGGCGACTAGACCAAGAGACCCAGTACTTC. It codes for CASRRLDQETQYF.

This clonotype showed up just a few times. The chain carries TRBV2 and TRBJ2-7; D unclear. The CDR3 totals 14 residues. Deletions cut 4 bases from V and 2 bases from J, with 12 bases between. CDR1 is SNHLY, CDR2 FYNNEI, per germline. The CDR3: CASSGVVGAYEQYF. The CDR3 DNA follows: TGTGCCAGCAGTGGTGTGGTAGGCGCCTACGAGCAGTACTTC.

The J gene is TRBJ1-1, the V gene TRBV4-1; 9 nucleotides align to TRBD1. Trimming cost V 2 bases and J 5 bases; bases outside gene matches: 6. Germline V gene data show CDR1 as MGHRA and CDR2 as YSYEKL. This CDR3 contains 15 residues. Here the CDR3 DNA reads TGCGCCAGCAGCCAATCATACAGGGGGCAAACTGAAGCTTTCTTT. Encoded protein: CASSQSYRGQTEAFF.

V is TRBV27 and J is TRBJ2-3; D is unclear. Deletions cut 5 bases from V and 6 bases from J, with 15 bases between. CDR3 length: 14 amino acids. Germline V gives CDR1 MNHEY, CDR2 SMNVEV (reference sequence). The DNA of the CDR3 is TGTGCCAGCAGTGATCGGTACTTAGTGGATACGCAGTATTTT. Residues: CASSDRYLVDTQYF.

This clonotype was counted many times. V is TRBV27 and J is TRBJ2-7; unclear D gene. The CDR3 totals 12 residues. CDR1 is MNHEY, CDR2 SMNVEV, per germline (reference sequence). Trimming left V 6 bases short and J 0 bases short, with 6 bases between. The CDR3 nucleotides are TGTGCCAGCAGCTCCGGCTCCTACGAGCAGTACTTC. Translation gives CASSSGSYEQYF.

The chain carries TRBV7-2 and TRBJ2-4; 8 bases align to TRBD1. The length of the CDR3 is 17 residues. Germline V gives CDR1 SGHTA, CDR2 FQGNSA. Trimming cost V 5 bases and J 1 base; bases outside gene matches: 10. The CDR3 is CASSPGGRDWAKNIQYF. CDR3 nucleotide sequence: TGTGCCAGCAGCCCAGGGGGCCGGGATTGGGCCAAAAACATTCAGTACTTC.

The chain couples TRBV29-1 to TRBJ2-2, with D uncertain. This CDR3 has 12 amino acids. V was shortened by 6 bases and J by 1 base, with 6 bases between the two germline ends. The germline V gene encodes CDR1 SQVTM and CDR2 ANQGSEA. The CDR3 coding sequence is TGCAGCGTCCCCAGGAACACCGGGGAGCTGTTTTTT. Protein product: CSVPRNTGELFF.

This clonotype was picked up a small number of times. DNA of the CDR3: TGTGCCAGCAGCCCCTCGGAGGGGGATGCAGATACGCAGTATTTT. Protein: CASSPSEGDADTQYF. The gene calls are TRBV7-6 and TRBJ2-3; D is tentatively TRBD1 or TRBD2 (6 bases each). Germline loops: CDR1 SGHVS, CDR2 FNYEAQ. V was pared by 5 bases and J by 4 bases, with 16 bases between. This CDR3 is 15 amino acids long. The variable domain in full, with the rest retrieved from reference TRBV7-6 and TRBJ2-3, is GAGVSQSPRYKVTKRGQDVALRCDPISGHVSLYWYRQALGQGPEFLTYFNYEAQQDKSGLPNDRFSAERPEGSISTLTIQRTEQRDSAMYRCASSPSEGDADTQYFGPGTRLTVL.

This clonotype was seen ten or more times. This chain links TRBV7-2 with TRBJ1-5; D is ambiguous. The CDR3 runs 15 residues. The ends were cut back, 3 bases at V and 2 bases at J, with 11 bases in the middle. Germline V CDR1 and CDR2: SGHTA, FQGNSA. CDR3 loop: CASSFGVGGNQPQHF. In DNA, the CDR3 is TGTGCCAGCAGCTTCGGGGTGGGAGGCAATCAGCCCCAGCATTTT. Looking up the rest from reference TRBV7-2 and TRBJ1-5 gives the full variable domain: GAGVSQSPSNKVTEKGKDVELRCDPISGHTALYWYRQSLGQGLEFLIYFQGNSAPDKSGLPSDRFSAERTGGSVSTLTIQRTQQEDSAVYLCASSFGVGGNQPQHFGDGTRLSIL.

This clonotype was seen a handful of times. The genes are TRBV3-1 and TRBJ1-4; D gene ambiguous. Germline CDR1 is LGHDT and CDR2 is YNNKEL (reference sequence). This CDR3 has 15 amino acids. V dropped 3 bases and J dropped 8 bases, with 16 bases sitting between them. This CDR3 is CASSQTPGIEEKLFF. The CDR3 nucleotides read TGTGCCAGCAGCCAGACCCCGGGGATAGAAGAAAAACTGTTTTTT.